These 17 T cell receptor beta chains share one sample of origin, sequenced in a study of early T cells in non-severe SARS-CoV-2 infection. One entry per CDR3 protein results from TCRdb running MiXCR on the 5' RACE reads. The sample lists approximately 70,000 distinct CDR3 sequences; over 9.5% were seen once. The input for sequencing was whole blood, taken at baseline. Receptor source: an adult who was a healthcare worker with PCR-confirmed SARS-CoV-2 infection or an uninfected control (not recorded which).

This clonotype appeared a few times. V is TRBV20-1 and J is TRBJ2-7; weak D call: TRBD1 (5 bases). CDR1 is DFQATT and CDR2 is SNEGSKA in the germline V gene (reference sequence). CDR3 length equals 14 residues. V was pared by 5 bases and J by 0 bases, with 14 bases between. The CDR3 bases are TGCAGTGCTGGAATAGGGGCTTCCTCCTACGAGCAGTACTTC. It is translated as CSAGIGASSYEQYF.

The sample holds a few counts of this clonotype. The chain recombines TRBV11-3 with TRBJ2-7; either TRBD1 or TRBD2 may fit D (5 bases each). The germline V and J ends were trimmed by 5 bases and 5 bases, with 19 bases remaining between them. The germline CDR1 and CDR2 sequences are SGHNT and YENEEA. The CDR3 spans 15 residues. In DNA form, the CDR3 reads TGTGCCAGCAGCCCGGGACGCCCTTTAACCAACGAGCAGTACTTC. Translated, it gives CASSPGRPLTNEQYF.

There are many counts of this clonotype. The rearrangement joins TRBV11-2 to TRBJ2-1; D is possibly TRBD1 (5 bases). V was clipped by 3 bases and J by 0 bases, with 12 bases between them. This CDR3 is built from 16 residues. CDR1 SGHAT and CDR2 FQNNGV come from the germline V gene. The chain's CDR3 is CASSLKQVYSYNEQFF. CDR3 bases: TGTGCCAGCAGCTTGAAACAGGTTTACTCCTACAATGAGCAGTTCTTC.

The V call is TRBV10-3, the J call TRBJ1-2; the D is unclear. Trimming left V 5 bases short and J 3 bases short, with 10 bases between. Germline CDR1 reads ENHRY; CDR2 reads SYGVKD. The CDR3 has 13 amino acids. In DNA form, the CDR3 reads TGTGCCATCAGTCTCGGCAGAGACTATGGCTACACCTTC. This sequence encodes CAISLGRDYGYTF.

A few counts support this clonotype. The V call is TRBV7-9, the J call TRBJ2-7; 10 positions match TRBD2. J lost 0 bases, V lost 5 bases, and 4 bases had no gene match. The germline V gene encodes CDR1 SEHNR and CDR2 FQNEAQ (reference sequence). The CDR3 has 15 amino acids. The CDR3, as DNA: TGTGCCAGCAGCCGACTAGCGGGCGACTCCTACGAGCAGTACTTC. Its protein is CASSRLAGDSYEQYF.

V and J are TRBV27 and TRBJ2-3, with 11 nucleotides matching TRBD2. After removal of 3 bases from V and 4 bases from J, the junction contained 9 bases not matched to a gene. The CDR3 extends over 17 amino acids. In germline, CDR1 is MNHEY, CDR2 SMNVEV (reference sequence). CDR3 region: CASSFPGGSGGADTQYF. The CDR3 DNA reads TGTGCCAGCAGTTTCCCCGGGGGTAGCGGGGGGGCAGATACGCAGTATTTT.

Ten or more counts support this clonotype. The V call is TRBV5-6, the J call TRBJ2-2, with D hard to call. The CDR3 loop spans 14 amino acids. V was cut by 1 base and J by 7 bases, with 11 bases left in between. From germline, CDR1 is SGHDT and CDR2 YYEEEE. The CDR3 DNA sequence: TGTGCCAGCAGCTTGTTGGTGGTCGGCGGGGAGCTGTTTTTT. Protein product: CASSLLVVGGELFF.

V gene TRBV6-6 combines with J gene TRBJ1-4; perhaps TRBD1 as D (6 bases). The germline V gene encodes CDR1 MNHNY and CDR2 SVGAGI (reference sequence). This CDR3 spans 14 amino acids. The V and J ends lost 11 bases and 7 bases respectively, with 20 bases between them. The CDR3 DNA is TGTGCCGGTTCCGGGGGCGGAGGTATTGAAAAACTGTTTTTT. Its protein product is CAGSGGGGIEKLFF.

The V gene is TRBV7-9, the J gene TRBJ1-2; D may be TRBD1 (5 bases). Germline CDR1 reads SEHNR; CDR2 reads FQNEAQ (reference sequence). Trimming cost V 5 bases and J 5 bases, with 18 bases left between them. CDR3 length equals 15 residues. CDR3 sequence reads: CASSPGGGRGYGYTF. The CDR3 DNA is TGTGCCAGCAGCCCCGGGGGAGGGCGCGGTTATGGCTACACCTTC. Full variable domain (rest looked up from reference TRBV7-9 and TRBJ1-2): DTGVSQNPRHKITKRGQNVTFRCDPISEHNRLYWYRQTLGQGPEFLTYFQNEAQLEKSRLLSDRFSAERPKGSFSTLEIQRTEQGDSAMYLCASSPGGGRGYGYTFGSGTRLTVV.

V and J are TRBV19 and TRBJ2-3; 9 positions match TRBD2. Losses at the gene ends were 2 bases for V and 5 bases for J; bases not matched to a gene: 8. This CDR3 has 16 residues. Germline V gene data show CDR1 as LNHDA and CDR2 as SQIVND (reference sequence). The CDR3 reads CASSISLAGEEDTQYF. CDR3 DNA: TGTGCCAGTAGTATATCACTAGCGGGTGAGGAAGATACGCAGTATTTT.

This sequence joins TRBV7-9 and TRBJ2-7, with D unresolved. The V gene lost 3 bases and the J gene lost 2 bases, with 5 bases spanning the gap. Germline V lookup: CDR1 SEHNR, CDR2 FQNEAQ (reference sequence). The CDR3 runs 12 residues. CDR3 loop: CASSLGTYEQYF. DNA for the CDR3: TGTGCCAGCAGCTTGGGCACCTACGAGCAGTACTTC.

This clonotype was counted a few times. For the CDR3, the DNA is TGTGCCAGCCCATCACTCGGGACAGGGAGCTATGGCTACACCTTC. It is translated as CASPSLGTGSYGYTF. The chain recombines TRBV19 with TRBJ1-2; TRBD1 matches at 9 bases. The CDR3 length is 15 residues. CDR1 and CDR2 from the germline V gene are LNHDA and SQIVND (reference sequence). The V segment lost 9 bases and the J segment 4 bases; nucleotides outside the gene matches: 12.

The chain uses TRBV5-1 and TRBJ2-5; TRBD2 agrees at 12 bases. CDR3 length: 19 residues. V lost 3 bases, J lost 4 bases, and 16 bases stayed unmatched. The germline CDR1 and CDR2 sequences are SGHRS and YFSETQ. Written as DNA, the CDR3 is TGCGCCAGCAGCTATCCGCTAAATACTAGCGGGAGGACCCCAGAGACCCAGTACTTC. This encodes CASSYPLNTSGRTPETQYF.

This clonotype was observed a few times. The J gene is TRBJ2-3, the V gene TRBV4-2, with 8 positions matching TRBD2. CDR1 and CDR2 from the germline V gene are LGHNA and YNFKEQ. This CDR3 is built from 17 residues. The J segment lost 2 bases and the V segment lost 1 base, leaving 8 bases of the junction unmatched. The CDR3, as DNA: TGTGCCAGCAGCCAAGCGGGGGGGCCGGTATACACAGATACGCAGTATTTT. Translating gives CASSQAGGPVYTDTQYF.

This clonotype was counted between two and nine times. This chain connects TRBV7-2 to TRBJ1-2, with a possible D match to TRBD1 (6 bases). CDR3 size: 13 residues. Trimming stripped 8 bases from V and 2 bases from J, with 12 bases between. Germline V gene sequence: CDR1 SGHTA, CDR2 FQGNSA. The DNA for the CDR3 is TGTGCCAGCTTTATTACAGGGAACTATGGCTACACCTTC. Translation gives CASFITGNYGYTF.

This clonotype was recorded a few times. CDR3 nucleotide sequence: TGTGCCAGCAGCTTAGCTGCCAGAAGCTACGAGCAGTACTTC. Translating it yields CASSLAARSYEQYF. V gene TRBV7-8 combines with J gene TRBJ2-7; D is uncertain. Germline CDR1 and CDR2: SGHVS and FQNEAQ. This CDR3 comprises 14 residues. Trimming shortened V by 0 bases and J by 3 bases, and 9 bases separated the two germline ends.

The V call is TRBV7-2, the J call TRBJ2-3; the D gene could be TRBD1 or TRBD2 (6 bases each). CDR3 length: 15 amino acids. The germline V gene has CDR1 SGHTA and CDR2 FQGNSA. The ends were cut back, 4 bases at V and 1 base at J, with 12 bases in the middle. The CDR3: CASSSRGRGTDTQYF. The CDR3 DNA reads TGTGCCAGCAGCTCCCGGGGGCGGGGCACAGATACGCAGTATTTT.